One sample yielded the 6 T cell receptor beta chains listed below, sequenced in a study of shared clonotypes between healthy human individuals. Using immunoSEQ multiplex PCR, the repertoire was profiled, and TCRdb retains in-frame clones only, with some absent. The data hold millions of clones, with roughly 93% observed a single time. What was sequenced was naive CD4+ T cells from PBMCs. Subset of the sample: CD45RA+ positively selected. Receptors were obtained from a man between 18 and 29 years old in good health. Some clones in this sample may be carry-over from other donors' samples.

This CDR3 is CASSPGTGSPQETQYF. In DNA, the CDR3 is TGTGCCAGCAGCCCCGGGACAGGGTCCCCCCAAGAGACCCAGTACTTC. V and J are TRBV7-3 and TRBJ2-5, with 9 bases matching TRBD1. This CDR3 contains 16 residues. Per the germline V gene, CDR1 is SGHTA and CDR2 is FQGTGA. V was clipped by 5 bases and J by 1 base; unmatched bases: 8. The full variable domain, with the rest looked up from reference TRBV7-3 and TRBJ2-5, is GAGVSQTPSNKVTEKGKYVELRCDPISGHTALYWYRQSLGQGPEFLIYFQGTGAADDSGLPNDRFFAVRPEGSVSTLKIQRTERGDSAVYLCASSPGTGSPQETQYFGPGTRLLVL.

The chain uses TRBV7-9 and TRBJ1-4, with D perhaps TRBD1 (5 bases). The CDR3 has 16 amino acids. V gave up 3 bases and J gave up 1 base, with 12 bases separating them. Germline CDR1 reads SEHNR; CDR2 reads FQNEAQ (reference sequence). CDR3 sequence: CASSFSPGITNEKLFF. DNA for the CDR3: TGTGCCAGCAGCTTCTCTCCAGGGATAACTAATGAAAAACTGTTTTTT.

The J gene is TRBJ1-1, the V gene TRBV6-6; 9 bases line up with TRBD1. From germline, CDR1 is MNHNY and CDR2 SVGAGI (reference sequence). The CDR3 has 14 residues. The V and J ends lost 4 bases and 4 bases, in that order; junction bases with no gene match: 4. The CDR3 bases are TGTGCCAGCAGTTGGGGACAGGGAGGCACTGAAGCTTTCTTT. The encoded protein is CASSWGQGGTEAFF.

V is TRBV23-1 and J is TRBJ2-2; D may match TRBD1 or TRBD2 (5 bases each). TRBV23-1 is annotated as an ORF whose role is uncertain. The germline V and J ends were trimmed by 2 bases and 0 bases, with 13 bases remaining between them. This CDR3 contains 17 residues. CDR3 DNA sequence: TGCGCCAGCAGTCAACTGGGGACGGAATCGAACACCGGGGAGCTGTTTTTT. Residues: CASSQLGTESNTGELFF.

The CDR3 DNA sequence: TGTGCCATCACCGGCGGGTATCAAGATACGCAGTATTTT. As protein: CAITGGYQDTQYF. The gene calls are TRBV10-3 and TRBJ2-3; the D gene is possibly TRBD2 (5 bases). There are 13 residues in the CDR3. Germline CDR1 reads ENHRY; CDR2 reads SYGVKD. Trimming stripped 7 bases from V and 5 bases from J, with 13 bases between.

On this clone: Additional DNA sequences in this sample encode the identical CDR3. The chain carries TRBV28 and TRBJ2-5; 8 nucleotides align to TRBD2. With 6 bases clipped from V and 3 bases from J, the junction kept 6 bases outside the gene matches. Germline V CDR1 and CDR2: MDHEN, SYDVKM. This CDR3 contains 14 residues. The CDR3 sequence: CASSPGGREETQYF. The CDR3 nucleotides read TGTGCCAGCAGCCCGGGGGGGAGGGAAGAGACCCAGTACTTC. Filled out from reference TRBV28 and TRBJ2-5, the complete variable domain reads DVKVTQSSRYLVKRTGEKVFLECVQDMDHENMFWYRQDPGLGLRLIYFSYDVKMKEKGDIPEGYSVSREKKERFSLILESASTNQTSMYLCASSPGGREETQYFGPGTRLLVL.